The rows below give T cell receptor beta chains drawn from one sample of a study of T cells in Graves' hyperthyroidism and ophthalmopathy. One entry per CDR3 protein results from TCRdb running MiXCR on the multiplex PCR reads. Of 360,000 or so distinct CDR3 sequences listed, 13% to 15% are singletons. The sample taken for sequencing was blood. Receptor source: a woman aged 60-70 years with Graves' ophthalmopathy. Each CDR3 is given with its conserved first and last residue.

v_call,j_call,cdr3_aa
TRBV7-9,TRBJ2-3,CASSRRTGGALSTDTQYF
TRBV6-1,TRBJ1-4,CASSERAPVVNEKLFF
TRBV11-2,TRBJ2-1,CASSLGTPPTEQFF
TRBV3-1,TRBJ2-7,CASSQGVAGGSYEQYF
TRBV2,TRBJ2-4,CASSGASFAKNIQYF
TRBV15,TRBJ2-3,CATTRGNTDTQYF
TRBV25-1,TRBJ2-4,CANAWTKNIQYF
TRBV28,TRBJ2-7,CASKGPFYEQYF
TRBV2,TRBJ1-5,CASRGTGKGQPQHF
TRBV7-9,TRBJ2-7,CASSPWGSSYEQYF
TRBV2,TRBJ2-1,CASSTGRMQFF
TRBV12-3/TRBV12-4,TRBJ2-3,CASRLAGVGTDTQYF
TRBV19,TRBJ2-1,CARGTGQDNEQFF
TRBV27,TRBJ2-7,CASSLSRGAYEQYF
TRBV7-9,TRBJ2-5,CASGPMAGGGETQYF
TRBV27,TRBJ2-4,CASGLVGKNIQYF
TRBV2,TRBJ1-2,CASSRQYSDGYTF
TRBV5-1,TRBJ2-1,CASSVGGRDNEQFF
TRBV6-6,TRBJ2-7,CASSYSLAGSSYEQYF
TRBV20-1,TRBJ2-5,CSARKGETQYF
TRBV5-1,TRBJ2-7,CASSWDRVGEQYF
TRBV19,TRBJ2-2,CASSIGGFVNTGELFF
TRBV5-8,TRBJ1-6,CASSGTGLTMGPDVRIKNSPLHF
TRBV24-1,TRBJ2-1,CATSEFRSDEQFF
TRBV12-3/TRBV12-4,TRBJ2-1,CASSLALDLQNEQFF
TRBV2,TRBJ2-3,CASKRQGGGTDTQYF
TRBV28,TRBJ1-2,CASSFNGRTDGYTF